Listed here are 21 T cell receptor beta chains from one sample, sequenced in a study of beta chain features in type 1 diabetes. Overall study findings and caveats: Among patients with Type 1 diabetes, TCRB CDR3s were moderately but significantly shorter in every one of the four CD4+ subsets.

The antigens of these receptors remain unknown. Every isolated RNA sample was fully reverse transcribed, so sequencing captured expressed TCRB transcripts. Clones were sequenced by immunoSEQ multiplex PCR, and TCRdb holds only the in-frame ones, with some missing. The data contain approximately 250,000 clones, roughly 25% of them singletons. The sequencing sample was made of naive CD4+ T cells from blood. These receptor sequences come from a woman between 25 and 40 years old with type 1 diabetes.

This clone showed up just a few times. V and J are TRBV4-1 and TRBJ2-7; TRBD2 matches at 8 bases. Germline assignment: CDR1 MGHRA and CDR2 YSYEKL. This CDR3 has 13 amino acids. V shed 4 bases and J 3 bases; nucleotides not matched to a gene: 2. This CDR3 reads CASSPREGYEQYF. The CDR3 nucleotides are TGCGCCAGCAGCCCACGGGAGGGCTACGAGCAGTACTTC.

This clone has only a few counts. This chain uses TRBV7-9 with TRBJ2-1; no clear D gene. The ends were cut back, 5 bases at V and 0 bases at J, with 11 bases in the middle. The CDR3 sequence is 15 residues long. The germline V gene encodes CDR1 SEHNR and CDR2 FQNEAQ (reference sequence). The CDR3 spells CASSTLDYSYNEQFF. DNA for the CDR3: TGTGCCAGCAGCACTCTAGATTACTCCTACAATGAGCAGTTCTTC. Together with reference TRBV7-9 and TRBJ2-1, the CDR3 gives the full variable domain: DTGVSQNPRHKITKRGQNVTFRCDPISEHNRLYWYRQTLGQGPEFLTYFQNEAQLEKSRLLSDRFSAERPKGSFSTLEIQRTEQGDSAMYLCASSTLDYSYNEQFFGPGTRLTVL.

This clone was detected a few times. The J gene is TRBJ2-6, the V gene TRBV13; D may be TRBD1 (6 bases). This CDR3 is 19 amino acids long. Germline CDR1 is PRHDT and CDR2 is FYEKMQ (reference sequence). V dropped 4 bases and J dropped 2 bases, with 21 bases sitting between them. As DNA, the CDR3 is TGTGCCAGCAGCTCGTGGGCGACAGGTCTCGGTCCTGGGGCCAACGTCCTGACTTTC. It translates to CASSSWATGLGPGANVLTF.

Points on this clone: The same CDR3 arises from other DNA sequences in this sample as well. This chain uses TRBV15 with TRBJ2-3; 9 bases map to TRBD1. Trimming took 3 bases from V and 6 from J; bases not matched to a gene: 4. The germline V gene has CDR1 LNHNV and CDR2 YYDKDF (reference sequence). The CDR3 is 14 residues long. The CDR3 bases are TGTGCCACCAGCAGGGGACAGGGTGTTGATACGCAGTATTTT. This translates into CATSRGQGVDTQYF. The whole variable domain, remainder taken from reference TRBV15 and TRBJ2-3, is DAMVIQNPRYQVTQFGKPVTLSCSQTLNHNVMYWYQQKSSQAPKLLFHYYDKDFNNEADTPDNFQSRRPNTSFCFLDIRSPGLGDTAMYLCATSRGQGVDTQYFGPGTRLTVL.

This clone was seen more than once but under ten times. This sequence joins TRBV5-1 and TRBJ2-7; TRBD1 is a possible D gene (5 bases). The length of the CDR3 is 12 residues. With 5 bases removed from V and 2 bases from J, the gap between germline ends came to 8 bases. The germline CDR1 and CDR2 sequences are SGHRS and YFSETQ. This chain's CDR3 is CASRKGTYEQYF. The CDR3 coding sequence is TGCGCCAGCAGGAAGGGGACCTACGAGCAGTACTTC.

This chain uses TRBV29-1 with TRBJ2-1; 9 bases match TRBD2. V shed 6 bases, J shed 7 bases, and the junction held 19 bases outside the gene matches. Per the germline V gene, CDR1 is SQVTM and CDR2 is ANQGSEA. The CDR3 runs to 17 residues. The CDR3 sequence is CSVNPISGLAGYNEQFF. The CDR3 region has the DNA TGCAGCGTCAACCCCATCTCGGGACTAGCTGGGTATAATGAGCAGTTCTTC.

The V call is TRBV2, the J call TRBJ2-5; no clear D gene. Deletions cut 4 bases from V and 3 bases from J, with 9 bases between. CDR1 and CDR2 (germline): SNHLY, FYNNEI. The CDR3 has 13 amino acids. The CDR3 DNA sequence: TGTGCCAGCAGTGTTACCCAGAAAGAGACCCAGTACTTC. Protein: CASSVTQKETQYF.

The chain couples TRBV30 to TRBJ2-1; TRBD1 aligns across 7 bases. CDR3 length: 13 amino acids. Germline V gene lookup returns CDR1 GTSNPN and CDR2 SVGIG (reference sequence). V dropped 2 bases and J dropped 5; count of bases not matched to a gene: 3. CDR3 coding DNA: TGTGCCTGGAGTAGGGACAGCCACAATGAGCAGTTCTTC. Its translation is CAWSRDSHNEQFF.

The gene calls are TRBV19 and TRBJ2-7; TRBD2 aligns across 7 bases. Germline V lookup: CDR1 LNHDA, CDR2 SQIVND (reference sequence). With V trimmed by 1 base and J by 2 bases, 8 bases remained unmatched. The CDR3 runs to 16 residues. The CDR3 coding sequence is TGTGCCAGTAGTATAGTGAGCCTAGCGGAGACCTACGAGCAGTACTTC. This codes for CASSIVSLAETYEQYF.

This clone was recorded a few times. V gene TRBV9 combines with J gene TRBJ1-5; D uncertain. The CDR3 length is 15 residues. Germline CDR1 is SGDLS and CDR2 is YYNGEE. The V gene lost 4 bases and the J gene lost 4 bases, with 15 bases spanning the gap. The CDR3, as DNA: TGTGCCAGCAGCTCAGAGGGCCTCGGGAATCAGCCCCAGCATTTT. Translated: CASSSEGLGNQPQHF.

This clone turned up a few times. The rearrangement uses TRBV29-1 and TRBJ2-5; 9 positions agree with TRBD1. Trimming removed 6 bases from V and 4 bases from J; junction bases left unmatched: 6. Germline V CDR1 and CDR2: SQVTM, ANQGSEA. The CDR3 contains 13 residues. CDR3 DNA: TGCAGCGTCCCGGGACAGGGAAGAGAGACCCAGTACTTC. As protein: CSVPGQGRETQYF.

The chain uses TRBV28 and TRBJ1-2; D is possibly TRBD1 (5 bases). The V end was cut by 6 bases, the J end by 8 bases, with 22 bases between. Germline values: CDR1 MDHEN, CDR2 SYDVKM. CDR3 length: 15 residues. CDR3 DNA: TGTGCCAGCAGGACCCTCCAGGGTTTTCCCCGGGGCTACACCTTC. This translates into CASRTLQGFPRGYTF.

The rearrangement joins TRBV7-9 to TRBJ1-2, with TRBD1 identical over 12 bases. The germline V gene encodes CDR1 SEHNR and CDR2 FQNEAQ (reference sequence). Unmatched junction bases numbered 4, after V lost 3 bases and J lost 5 bases. The CDR3 loop spans 15 amino acids. The CDR3 sequence is CASSLGQGAEYGYTF. Written as DNA, the CDR3 is TGTGCCAGCAGCTTGGGACAGGGGGCTGAATATGGCTACACCTTC.

This chain uses TRBV21-1 with TRBJ2-3; no check of the table's D call, TRBD1, against the DNA was made. TRBV21-1 is noted as a pseudogene. The CDR3 runs 15 residues. DNA for the CDR3: TGTGCCAGCAGCAGACCGGGACATCCCACGAGAACGCAGTATTTT. Translation: CASSRPGHPTRTQYF.

The gene calls are TRBV4-1 and TRBJ2-1, with D unresolved. CDR3 length: 15 amino acids. Germline V lookup: CDR1 MGHRA, CDR2 YSYEKL. V lost 0 bases and J 4 bases, leaving 10 bases between the germline ends. The CDR3 protein is CASSQDRAAYNEQFF. DNA of the CDR3: TGCGCCAGCAGCCAAGATCGCGCGGCGTACAATGAGCAGTTCTTC.

Here the CDR3 reads CASSESPHSNQPQHF. CDR3 in DNA: TGTGCCAGCAGTGAAAGCCCCCATAGCAATCAGCCCCAGCATTTT. This chain connects TRBV6-1 to TRBJ1-5; the D is unclear. V was cut by 2 bases and J by 0 bases, with 8 bases left in between. From germline, CDR1 is MNHNS and CDR2 SASEGT. The CDR3 length is 15 residues.

This clone showed up just a few times. The gene calls are TRBV4-2 and TRBJ2-3; 13 positions agree with TRBD2. The CDR3 length is 16 residues. V dropped 5 bases and J dropped 5; count of bases not matched to a gene: 7. From germline, CDR1 is LGHNA and CDR2 YNFKEQ. The CDR3 here is CASSSRLAGGLDTQYF. CDR3 nucleotide sequence: TGTGCCAGCAGCTCCCGACTAGCGGGAGGTCTAGATACGCAGTATTTT.

The V call is TRBV5-1, the J call TRBJ2-2; the D is unclear. Germline lookup yields CDR1 SGHRS and CDR2 YFSETQ. This CDR3 region has 13 residues. With 0 bases removed from V and 3 bases from J, the gap between germline ends came to 3 bases. The CDR3, as DNA: TGCGCCAGCAGCTTGGCTCACACCGGGGAGCTGTTTTTT. Translation: CASSLAHTGELFF.

V usage is TRBV30 and J usage is TRBJ1-4, with 9 bases identical to TRBD1. Trimming at V came to 5 bases and at J to 7 bases, leaving 8 bases not matched to a gene. The CDR3 covers 14 residues. CDR1 and CDR2 (germline): GTSNPN, SVGIG (reference sequence). This CDR3 reads CAWLHRGRSEKLFF. In DNA form, the CDR3 reads TGTGCCTGGCTCCACAGGGGGCGAAGTGAAAAACTGTTTTTT.

This clone was counted between two and nine times. V gene TRBV5-1 combines with J gene TRBJ2-5; maybe TRBD2 (6 bases). Germline V gene sequence: CDR1 SGHRS, CDR2 YFSETQ. CDR3 length: 16 amino acids. V was shortened by 3 bases and J by 4 bases, with 19 bases between the two germline ends. CDR3 sequence reads: CASSSNPGLEGETQYF. CDR3 in DNA: TGCGCCAGCAGCTCGAACCCGGGACTTGAGGGAGAGACCCAGTACTTC.

This chain uses TRBV15 with TRBJ2-1; D possibly corresponds to TRBD2 (6 bases). The V gene lost 3 bases and the J gene lost 10 bases, with 16 bases spanning the gap. Germline CDR1 LNHNV, CDR2 YYDKDF (reference sequence). This CDR3 comprises 14 residues. For the CDR3, the DNA is TGTGCCACCAGCAGCGGGACTCTGCTTAGGGAGCAGTTCTTC. This gives the protein CATSSGTLLREQFF.